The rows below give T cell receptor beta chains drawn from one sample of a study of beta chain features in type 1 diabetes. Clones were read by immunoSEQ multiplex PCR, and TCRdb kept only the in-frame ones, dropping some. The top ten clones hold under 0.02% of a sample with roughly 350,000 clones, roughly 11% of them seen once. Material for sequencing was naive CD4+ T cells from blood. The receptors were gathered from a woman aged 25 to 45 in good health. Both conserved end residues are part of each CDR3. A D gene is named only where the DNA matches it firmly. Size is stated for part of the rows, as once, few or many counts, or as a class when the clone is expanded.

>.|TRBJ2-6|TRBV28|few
TGTGCCAGCAGTTTGGGCGCTGGGGCCAACGTCCTGACTTTC
CASSLGAGANVLTF
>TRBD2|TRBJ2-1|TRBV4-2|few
TGTGCCAGCAGCCAAGACCTAACTAGCGGGGGGTTACGGGATAAGGCGCAGTTCTTC
CASSQDLTSGGLRDKAQFF
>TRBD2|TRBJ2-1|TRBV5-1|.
TGCGCCAGCAGCTTCGGTAGCGGGACCTCCTACAATGAGCAGTTCTTC
CASSFGSGTSYNEQFF
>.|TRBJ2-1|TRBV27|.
TGTGCCAGCGGGGGCGACTCCTACAATGAGCAGTTCTTC
CASGGDSYNEQFF
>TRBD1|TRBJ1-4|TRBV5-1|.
TGCGCCAGCAGCTTGAGGGACAGCTATGAAAAACTGTTTTTT
CASSLRDSYEKLFF
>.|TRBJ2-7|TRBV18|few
TGTGCCAGCTCACCACGCACAGGCTCCTACGAGCAGTACTTC
CASSPRTGSYEQYF
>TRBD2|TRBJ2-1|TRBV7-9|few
TGTGCCAGCAGCGCGGGACTAGCGGGCTACAATGAGCAGTTCTTC
CASSAGLAGYNEQFF
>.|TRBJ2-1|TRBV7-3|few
TGTGCCAGCAGCTCAGGGGTTGAGCAGTTCTTC
CASSSGVEQFF
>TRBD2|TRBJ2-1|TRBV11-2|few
TGTGCCAGCAGCGGACGACTAGCGGGAGGATTAAATGAGCAGTTCTTC
CASSGRLAGGLNEQFF
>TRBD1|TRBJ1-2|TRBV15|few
TGTGCCACCAGCAGAGGACAGGGTGTTTATGGCTACACCTTC
CATSRGQGVYGYTF
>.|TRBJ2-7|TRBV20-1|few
TGCAGTGCCCCGAGATCCTACGAGCAGTACTTC
CSAPRSYEQYF
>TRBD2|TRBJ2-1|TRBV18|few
TGTGCCAGCTCACCAACTAGCGGAGTGGAGCAGTTCTTC
CASSPTSGVEQFF
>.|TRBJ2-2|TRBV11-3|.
TGTGCCAGCAGTCCAGGGGACGCGCACACCGGGGAGCTGTTTTTT
CASSPGDAHTGELFF
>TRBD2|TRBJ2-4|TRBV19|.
TGTGCCAGTAGTACCACTAGCGGGCTAGCCAAAAACATTCAGTACTTC
CASSTTSGLAKNIQYF
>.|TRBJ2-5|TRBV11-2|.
TGTGCCAGCAGCCCGCCCCTACTAGTCCATAAAGAGACCCAGTACTTC
CASSPPLLVHKETQYF
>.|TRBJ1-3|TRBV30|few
TGTGCCTGGAATCGACAGCGTGTGAGAAACACCATATATTTT
CAWNRQRVRNTIYF
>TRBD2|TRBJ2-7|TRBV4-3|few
TGCGCCAGCAGCCAAGAGCCGGGACTAGCTTCCCCCTACGAGCAGTACTTC
CASSQEPGLASPYEQYF
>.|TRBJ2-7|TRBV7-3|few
TGTGCCAGCAGCTCTACCGGGTCCCCGTACGAGCAGTACTTC
CASSSTGSPYEQYF
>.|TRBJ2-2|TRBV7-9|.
TGTGCCAGCAGCTGGGCAGATTACACCGGGGAGCTGTTTTTT
CASSWADYTGELFF
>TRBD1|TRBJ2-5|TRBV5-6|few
TGTGCCAGCAGCTGGTACACAGGGGGTCGGGAGACCCAGTACTTC
CASSWYTGGRETQYF
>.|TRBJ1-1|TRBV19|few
TGTGCCAGTAGTATAGTCTTTGTGAACACTGAAGCTTTCTTT
CASSIVFVNTEAFF
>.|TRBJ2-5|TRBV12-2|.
TGTGCAACAGGGCAGCACCAAGAGACCCAGTACTTC
CATGQHQETQYF
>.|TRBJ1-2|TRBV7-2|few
TGTGCCAGCAGCCTGACAACGAACTATGGCTACACCTTC
CASSLTTNYGYTF
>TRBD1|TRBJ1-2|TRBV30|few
TGTGCCTGGAGTGTGGACAGGGGGCGCTTGAGGAATGGCTACACCTTC
CAWSVDRGRLRNGYTF
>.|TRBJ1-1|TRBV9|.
TGTGCCAGCAGCGTATCCGGTCTATCTGAAGCTTTCTTT
CASSVSGLSEAFF
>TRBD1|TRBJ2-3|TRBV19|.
TGTGCCAGTAGTGAGGGGGCAACAGATACGCAGTATTTT
CASSEGATDTQYF
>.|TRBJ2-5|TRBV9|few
TGTGCCAGCAGCGTAGCCTCCCAAGAGACCCAGTACTTC
CASSVASQETQYF
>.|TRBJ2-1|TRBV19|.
TGTGCCAGTAGTAAAATAGCTGGCTCCTACAATGAGCAGTTCTTC
CASSKIAGSYNEQFF
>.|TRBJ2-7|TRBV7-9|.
TGTGCCAGCAGGGGTTCCGGGACCGAGGGAGGCGAGCAGTACTTC
CASRGSGTEGGEQYF
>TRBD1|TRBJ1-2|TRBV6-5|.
TGTGCCAGCAGTTCGCGACAAGGGGGCCGGAGCTATGGCTACACCTTC
CASSSRQGGRSYGYTF
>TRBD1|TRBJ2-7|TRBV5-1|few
TGCGCCAGCAGCATAGGACAGGGGGCGTACGAGCAGTACTTC
CASSIGQGAYEQYF
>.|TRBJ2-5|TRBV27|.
TGTGCCAGCAGTTTTATCAGGGGAAAGCAAGAGACCCAGTACTTC
CASSFIRGKQETQYF
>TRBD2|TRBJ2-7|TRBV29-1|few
TGCAGCGTTGAGACAACTAGCGGGATGTCCTACGAGCAGTACTTC
CSVETTSGMSYEQYF
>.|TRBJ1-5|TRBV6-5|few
.
CASSTSTGINQPQHF
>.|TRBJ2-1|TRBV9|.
TGTGCCAGCAGTAGCGGGACAGACAATGAGCAGTTCTTC
CASSSGTDNEQFF
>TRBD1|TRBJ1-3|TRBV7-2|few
TGTGCCAGCAGCCCCTACGGGACAGCGGCTGGAAACACCATATATTTT
CASSPYGTAAGNTIYF
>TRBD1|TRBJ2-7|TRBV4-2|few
TGTGCCAGCAGCCAAGCCGGGACAGGGACCCAGTCCTACGAGCAGTACTTC
CASSQAGTGTQSYEQYF
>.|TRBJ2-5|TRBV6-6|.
TGTGCCAGCAGTTACTCTAGCAAGGAGACCCAGTACTTC
CASSYSSKETQYF
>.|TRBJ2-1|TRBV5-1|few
TGCGCCAGCAGCTTGGATTCTAGTGAGCAGTTCTTC
CASSLDSSEQFF